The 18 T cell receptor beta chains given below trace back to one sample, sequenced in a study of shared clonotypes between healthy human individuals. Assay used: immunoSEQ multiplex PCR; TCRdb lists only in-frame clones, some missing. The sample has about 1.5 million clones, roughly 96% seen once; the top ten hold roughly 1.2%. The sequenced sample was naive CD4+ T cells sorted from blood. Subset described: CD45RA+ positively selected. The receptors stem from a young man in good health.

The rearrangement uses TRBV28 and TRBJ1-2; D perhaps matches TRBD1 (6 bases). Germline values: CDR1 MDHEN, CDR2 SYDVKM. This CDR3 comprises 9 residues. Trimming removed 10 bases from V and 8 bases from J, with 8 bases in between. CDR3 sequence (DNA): TGTGCCACAGGGGACGGCTACACCTTC. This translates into CATGDGYTF.

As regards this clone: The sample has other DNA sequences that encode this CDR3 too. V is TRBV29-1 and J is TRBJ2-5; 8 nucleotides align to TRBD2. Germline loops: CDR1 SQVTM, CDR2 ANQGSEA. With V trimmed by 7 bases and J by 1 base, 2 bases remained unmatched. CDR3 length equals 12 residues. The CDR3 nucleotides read TGCAGCGCAAGCGGGGGCCAAGAGACCCAGTACTTC. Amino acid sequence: CSASGGQETQYF.

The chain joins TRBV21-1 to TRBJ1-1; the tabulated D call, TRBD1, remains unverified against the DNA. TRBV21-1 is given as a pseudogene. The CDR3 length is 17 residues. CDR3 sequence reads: CASSLPKRDRGNTEAFF. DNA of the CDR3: TGTGCCAGCAGCCTTCCAAAACGGGACAGGGGGAACACTGAAGCTTTCTTT.

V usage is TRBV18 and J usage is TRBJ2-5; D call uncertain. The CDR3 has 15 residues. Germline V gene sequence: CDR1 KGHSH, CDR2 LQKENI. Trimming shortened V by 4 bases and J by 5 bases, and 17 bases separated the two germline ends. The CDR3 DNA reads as TGTGCCAGCTCACTTATTAGGGTCAGCGCGGAGACCCAGTACTTC. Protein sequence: CASSLIRVSAETQYF.

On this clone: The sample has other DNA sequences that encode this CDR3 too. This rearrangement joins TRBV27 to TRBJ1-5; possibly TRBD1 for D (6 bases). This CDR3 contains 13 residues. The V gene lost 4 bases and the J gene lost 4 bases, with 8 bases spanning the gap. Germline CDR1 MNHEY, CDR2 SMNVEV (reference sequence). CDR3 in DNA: TGTGCCAGCAGTTACAGGGAGAATCAGCCCCAGCATTTT. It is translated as CASSYRENQPQHF.

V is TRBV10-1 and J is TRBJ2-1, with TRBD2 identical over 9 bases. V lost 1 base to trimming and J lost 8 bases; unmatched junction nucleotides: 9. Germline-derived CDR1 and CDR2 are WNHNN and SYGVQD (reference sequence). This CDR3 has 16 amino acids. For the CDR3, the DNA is TGCGCCAGCAGTGAGTGGGGCGCTAGCGGGGTCCATGAGCAGTTCTTC. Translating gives CASSEWGASGVHEQFF.

CDR3 protein: CASSYTGDGDYGYTF. The CDR3 coding sequence is TGTGCCAGCAGCTACACAGGGGATGGGGACTATGGCTACACCTTC. V is TRBV5-5 and J is TRBJ1-2; TRBD1 matches at 7 bases. Germline lookup yields CDR1 SGHKS and CDR2 YYEKEE (reference sequence). J gave up 3 bases and V 3 bases, and 8 bases lay outside the gene matches. This CDR3 spans 15 amino acids. Full variable domain (missing parts from reference TRBV5-5 and TRBJ1-2): DAGVTQSPTHLIKTRGQQVTLRCSPISGHKSVSWYQQVLGQGPQFIFQYYEKEERGRGNFPDRFSARQFPNYSSELNVNALLLGDSALYLCASSYTGDGDYGYTFGSGTRLTVV.

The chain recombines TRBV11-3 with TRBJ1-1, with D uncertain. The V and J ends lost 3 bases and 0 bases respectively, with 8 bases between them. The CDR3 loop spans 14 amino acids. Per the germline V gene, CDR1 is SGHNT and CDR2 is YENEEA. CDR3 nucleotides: TGTGCCAGCAGCTTGGCGAACTTGAACACTGAAGCTTTCTTT. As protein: CASSLANLNTEAFF.

The CDR3 DNA reads TGTGCCAGCAAGTGGGTGGGGAGTCAGCCCCAGCATTTT. Translated, it gives CASKWVGSQPQHF. The V and J genes are TRBV28 and TRBJ1-5; no firm D call. The V gene's germline CDR1 is MDHEN and CDR2 SYDVKM. CDR3 size: 13 residues. The V end lost 7 bases, the J end lost 6 bases, and 13 bases lay between the germline ends. Filled out from reference TRBV28 and TRBJ1-5, the complete variable domain reads DVKVTQSSRYLVKRTGEKVFLECVQDMDHENMFWYRQDPGLGLRLIYFSYDVKMKEKGDIPEGYSVSREKKERFSLILESASTNQTSMYLCASKWVGSQPQHFGDGTRLSIL.

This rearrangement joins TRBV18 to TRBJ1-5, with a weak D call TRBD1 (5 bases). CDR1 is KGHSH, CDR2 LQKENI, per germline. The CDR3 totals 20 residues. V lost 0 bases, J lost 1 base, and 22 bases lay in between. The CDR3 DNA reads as TGTGCCAGCTCACCACCGAATAGAGTGACAGAGGGGCTGAGCAATCAGCCCCAGCATTTT. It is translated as CASSPPNRVTEGLSNQPQHF.

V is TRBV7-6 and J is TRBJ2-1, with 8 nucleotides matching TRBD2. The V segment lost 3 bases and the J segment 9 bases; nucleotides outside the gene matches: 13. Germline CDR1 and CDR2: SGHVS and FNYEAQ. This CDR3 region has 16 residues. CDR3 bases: TGTGCCAGCAGCTTCCAGTCGGGACTAGAGGCTCGTGAGCAGTTCTTC. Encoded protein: CASSFQSGLEAREQFF.

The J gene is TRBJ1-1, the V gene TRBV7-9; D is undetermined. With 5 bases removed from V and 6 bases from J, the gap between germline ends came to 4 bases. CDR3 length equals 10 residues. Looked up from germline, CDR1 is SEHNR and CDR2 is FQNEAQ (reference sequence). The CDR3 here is CASSGAEAFF. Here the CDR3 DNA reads TGTGCCAGCAGCGGCGCTGAAGCTTTCTTT.

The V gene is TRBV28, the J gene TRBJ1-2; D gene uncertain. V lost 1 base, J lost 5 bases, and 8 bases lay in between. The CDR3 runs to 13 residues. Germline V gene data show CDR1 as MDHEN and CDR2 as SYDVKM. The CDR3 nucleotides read TGTGCCAGCAGTTTATTGAGTTTATATGGCTACACCTTC. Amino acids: CASSLLSLYGYTF.

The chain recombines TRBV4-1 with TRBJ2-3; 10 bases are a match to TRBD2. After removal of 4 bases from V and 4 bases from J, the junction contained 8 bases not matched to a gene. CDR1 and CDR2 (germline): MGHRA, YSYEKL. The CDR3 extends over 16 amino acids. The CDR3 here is CASSPPSGSRSDTQYF. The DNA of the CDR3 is TGCGCCAGCAGCCCCCCTAGCGGGAGTAGGTCAGATACGCAGTATTTT.

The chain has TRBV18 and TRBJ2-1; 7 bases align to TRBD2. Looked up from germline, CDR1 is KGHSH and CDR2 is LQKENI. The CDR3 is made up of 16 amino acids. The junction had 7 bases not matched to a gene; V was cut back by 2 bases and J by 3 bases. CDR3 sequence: CASSPGLAEHYNEQFF. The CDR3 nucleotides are TGTGCCAGCTCACCAGGGCTAGCGGAACACTACAATGAGCAGTTCTTC.

The CDR3 region is CASSSATGSEQYF. The CDR3 coding sequence is TGCGCCAGCAGCTCTGCGACAGGGAGTGAGCAGTACTTC. This sequence joins TRBV5-1 and TRBJ2-7, with TRBD1 matching 7 bases. V gave up 3 bases and J gave up 7 bases; unmatched junction bases: 7. This CDR3 is 13 amino acids long. CDR1 SGHRS and CDR2 YFSETQ come from the germline V gene.

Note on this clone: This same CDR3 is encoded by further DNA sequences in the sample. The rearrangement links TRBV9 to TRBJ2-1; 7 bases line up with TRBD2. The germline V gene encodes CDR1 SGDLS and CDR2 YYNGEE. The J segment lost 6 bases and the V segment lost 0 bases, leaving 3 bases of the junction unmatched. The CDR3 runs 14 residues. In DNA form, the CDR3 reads TGTGCCAGCAGCGTAGGCGGGAGTGGCAATGAGCAGTTCTTC. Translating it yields CASSVGGSGNEQFF.

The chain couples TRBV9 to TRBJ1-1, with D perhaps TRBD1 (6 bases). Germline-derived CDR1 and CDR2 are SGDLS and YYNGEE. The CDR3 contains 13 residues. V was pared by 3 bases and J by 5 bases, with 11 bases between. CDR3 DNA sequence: TGTGCCAGCAGCGCAGGGGTTCTTACTGAAGCTTTCTTT. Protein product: CASSAGVLTEAFF. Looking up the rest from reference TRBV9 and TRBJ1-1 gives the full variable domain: DSGVTQTPKHLITATGQRVTLRCSPRSGDLSVYWYQQSLDQGLQFLIQYYNGEERAKGNILERFSAQQFPDLHSELNLSSLELGDSALYFCASSAGVLTEAFFGQGTRLTVV.